This T cell receptor beta chain was captured in a study of T cells in localized non-small cell lung cancer. Study-wide findings and caveats: Of the top 100 tumor clones, median roughly 60 were in adjacent lung, about 26 among its top 100. Heterogeneity within the tumor remains possible, as just one region underwent sequencing. The study found T cell clonality highest in uninvolved adjacent lung, above tumor. Increased T cell density in blood showed an association with longer overall survival.

TCRdb's copy holds only in-frame clones and misses some; the assay was immunoSEQ multiplex PCR. The repertoire holds about 70,000 clones, with approximately 84% as singletons. Worth noting for this clone: Antigen specificity is unknown.

The sample here was peripheral blood, taken before any cancer treatment. This clonotype was obtained from a female donor aged 60 or older with stage I lung adenocarcinoma.

CDR3 sequence: CASSPSSGRASDTQYF. CDR3 nucleotide sequence: TGTGCCAGTAGTCCCTCAAGCGGGAGGGCTTCAGATACGCAGTATTTT. V usage is TRBV19 and J usage is TRBJ2-3, with 10 bases aligning to TRBD2. From germline, CDR1 is LNHDA and CDR2 SQIVND (reference sequence). The V gene end was trimmed by 5 bases and the J gene end by 4 bases; junction bases not matched to a gene: 9. The CDR3 totals 16 residues. Filled out from reference TRBV19 and TRBJ2-3, the complete variable domain reads DGGITQSPKYLFRKEGQNVTLSCEQNLNHDAMYWYRQDPGQGLRLIYYSQIVNDFQKGDIAEGYSVSREKKESFPLTVTSAQKNPTAFYLCASSPSSGRASDTQYFGPGTRLTVL.